This is a list of T cell receptor beta chains from one sample in a study of cytomegalovirus exposure and HLA in healthy donors. This table comes from immunoSEQ multiplex PCR, and its TCRdb copy is limited to in-frame clones, with some not included. In total, the table holds over 100,000 clones. Sequenced sample: PBMCs. These receptors all come from a man between 18 and 29 years old in good health and CMV-seronegative. Both conserved end residues are part of each CDR3. D genes are given only for firm matches.

>TRBJ1-2|TRBV2|TRBD1
CASSADRGNYGYTF
TGTGCCAGCAGTGCCGACAGGGGCAACTATGGCTACACCTTC
>TRBJ2-7|TRBV6-6|TRBD1
CASSDRGGSYEQYF
TGTGCCAGCTCTGACAGGGGGGGCTCCTACGAGCAGTACTTC
>TRBJ1-2|TRBV27|TRBD1
CASRGQGVSYGYTF
TGTGCCAGCAGAGGACAGGGCGTAAGCTATGGCTACACCTTC
>TRBJ2-2|TRBV28|-
CASGTPNAGELFF
TGTGCCAGCGGGACACCGAATGCCGGGGAGCTGTTTTTT
>TRBJ2-3|TRBV6-6|-
CASTPGESTDTQYF
TGTGCCAGCACCCCGGGGGAGAGCACAGATACGCAGTATTTT
>TRBJ2-7|TRBV4-3|TRBD2
CASSQVGAGGIHEQYF
TGCGCCAGCAGCCAAGTGGGAGCGGGGGGGATCCACGAGCAGTACTTC
>TRBJ2-5|TRBV29-1|TRBD1
CSVGIGRGRYGETQYF
TGCAGCGTCGGGATCGGCAGGGGGCGCTACGGAGAGACCCAGTACTTC
>TRBJ1-2|TRBV19|TRBD1
CASHRDRGQDGYTF
TGTGCCAGTCACCGGGACAGGGGCCAGGATGGCTACACCTTC
>TRBJ1-2|TRBV4-3|TRBD1
CASSQDQGQGDYGYTF
TGCGCCAGCAGCCAAGACCAAGGACAGGGGGACTATGGCTACACCTTC
>TRBJ2-7|TRBV5-6|-
CASSLQVTFYEQYF
TGTGCCAGCAGTCTACAGGTGACGTTCTACGAGCAGTACTTC
>TRBJ2-2|TRBV28|TRBD1
CASSPSEGATGELFF
TGTGCCAGCAGTCCCTCTGAGGGGGCCACCGGGGAGCTGTTTTTT
>TRBJ2-3|TRBV7-6|TRBD2
CASSPSRLAGGNTQYF
TGTGCCAGCAGCCCCAGCCGACTAGCGGGAGGGAATACGCAGTATTTT
>TRBJ2-6|TRBV28|-
CASSLYRSSGANVLTF
TGTGCCAGCAGTTTATACCGCAGCTCTGGGGCCAACGTCCTGACTTTC
>TRBJ1-2|TRBV27|-
CASSPGRFGYTF
TGTGCCAGCAGCCCTGGGCGTTTTGGCTACACCTTC
>TRBJ2-2|TRBV7-8|-
CASSLSSIRVSGELFF
TGTGCCAGCAGCTTAAGCAGCATACGGGTCTCCGGGGAGCTGTTTTTT
>TRBJ2-3|TRBV7-2|TRBD2
CASSLALAGGGPYF
TGTGCCAGCAGCTTGGCACTAGCGGGGGGCGGGCCGTATTTT
>TRBJ2-3|TRBV4-3|-
CASSQLVSTDTQYF
TGCGCCAGCAGCCAACTAGTGAGCACAGATACGCAGTATTTT
>TRBJ1-4|TRBV19|-
CASSMGGRREKLFF
TGTGCCAGTAGTATGGGCGGGAGGCGTGAAAAACTGTTTTTT
>TRBJ1-1|TRBV7-9|-
CASSSLPETEAFF
TGTGCCAGCAGTTCTCTTCCGGAGACTGAAGCTTTCTTT
>TRBJ2-1|TRBV5-1|TRBD2
CASSLGTSEHEQFF
TGCGCCAGCAGCCTGGGGACTAGCGAGCATGAGCAGTTCTTC
>TRBJ2-7|TRBV5-1|TRBD1
CASRQGDSPYEQYF
TGCGCCAGTAGACAGGGGGACTCCCCCTACGAGCAGTACTTC
>TRBJ1-1|TRBV14|-
CASSQQGRNTEAFF
TGTGCCAGCAGCCAACAGGGGAGGAACACTGAAGCTTTCTTT